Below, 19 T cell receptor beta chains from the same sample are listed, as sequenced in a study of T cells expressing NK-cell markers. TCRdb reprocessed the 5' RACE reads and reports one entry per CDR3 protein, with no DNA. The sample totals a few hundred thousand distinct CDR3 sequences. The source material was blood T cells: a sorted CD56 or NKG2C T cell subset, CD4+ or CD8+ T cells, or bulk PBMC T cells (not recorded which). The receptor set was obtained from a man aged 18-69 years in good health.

CDR3: CASSQRGLAGGDTGELFF. V is TRBV4-1 and J is TRBJ2-2; TCRdb selects TRBD2, and the lack of DNA leaves this call unchecked. The CDR3 covers 18 residues. In germline, CDR1 is MGHRA, CDR2 YSYEKL.

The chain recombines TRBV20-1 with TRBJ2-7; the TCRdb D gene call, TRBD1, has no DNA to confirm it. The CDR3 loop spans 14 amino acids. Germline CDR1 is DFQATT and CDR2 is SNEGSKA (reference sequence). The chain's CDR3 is CSVRRTPSSYEQYF.

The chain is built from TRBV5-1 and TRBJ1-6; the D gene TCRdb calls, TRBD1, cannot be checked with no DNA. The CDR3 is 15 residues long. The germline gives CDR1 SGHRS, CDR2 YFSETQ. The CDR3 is CASSLVPGVESPLHF.

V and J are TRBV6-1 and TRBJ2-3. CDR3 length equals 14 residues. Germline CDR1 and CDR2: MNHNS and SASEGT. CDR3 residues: CASRPNHLTDTQYF.

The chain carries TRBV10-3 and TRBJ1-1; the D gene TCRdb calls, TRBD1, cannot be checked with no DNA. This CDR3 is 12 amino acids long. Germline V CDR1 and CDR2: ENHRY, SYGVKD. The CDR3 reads CATSPRTFEAFF.

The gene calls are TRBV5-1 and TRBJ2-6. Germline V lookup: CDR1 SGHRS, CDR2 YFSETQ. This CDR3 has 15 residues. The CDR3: CASSTQGAGANVLTF.

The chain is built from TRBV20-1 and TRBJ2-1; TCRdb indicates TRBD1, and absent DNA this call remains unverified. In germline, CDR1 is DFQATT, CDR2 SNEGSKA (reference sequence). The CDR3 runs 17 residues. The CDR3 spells CSAEGQTGSGSYNEQFF.

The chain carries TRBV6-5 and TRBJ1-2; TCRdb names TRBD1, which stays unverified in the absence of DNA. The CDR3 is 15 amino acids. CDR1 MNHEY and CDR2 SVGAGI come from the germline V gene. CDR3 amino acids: CASRRGGLGNYGYTF.

CDR3 sequence reads: CASSQSGVADTQYF. The genes are TRBV23-1 and TRBJ2-3. TRBV23-1 is known as an ORF, though its function is uncertain. The length of the CDR3 is 14 residues.

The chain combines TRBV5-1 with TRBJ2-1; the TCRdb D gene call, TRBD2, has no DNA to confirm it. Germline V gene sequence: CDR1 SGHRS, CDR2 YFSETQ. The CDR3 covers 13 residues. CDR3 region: CASSKLGSHEQFF.

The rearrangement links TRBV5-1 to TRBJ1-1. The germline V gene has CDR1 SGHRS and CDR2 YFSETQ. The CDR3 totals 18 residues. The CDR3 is CASSSAGGGGRVSTEAFF.

CDR3 in amino acids: CASSFWWSRDRGLDNEQFF. The J gene is TRBJ2-1, the V gene TRBV11-2; with no DNA, the TCRdb D assignment of TRBD1 cannot be verified. Germline V gives CDR1 SGHAT, CDR2 FQNNGV. There are 19 residues in the CDR3. The full variable domain, its missing parts supplied by reference TRBV11-2 and TRBJ2-1, is EAGVAQSPRYKIIEKRQSVAFWCNPISGHATLYWYQQILGQGPKLLIQFQNNGVVDDSQLPKDRFSAERLKGVDSTLKIQPAKLEDSAVYLCASSFWWSRDRGLDNEQFFGPGTRLTVL.

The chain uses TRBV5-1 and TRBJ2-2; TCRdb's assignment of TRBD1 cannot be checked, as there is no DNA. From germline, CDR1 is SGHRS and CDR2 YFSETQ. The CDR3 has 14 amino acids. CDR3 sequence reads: CASSGTGGTGELFF.

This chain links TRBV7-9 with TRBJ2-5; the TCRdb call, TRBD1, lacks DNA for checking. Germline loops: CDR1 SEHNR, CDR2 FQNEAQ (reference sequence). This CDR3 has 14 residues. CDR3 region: CASRPGTVQETQYF.

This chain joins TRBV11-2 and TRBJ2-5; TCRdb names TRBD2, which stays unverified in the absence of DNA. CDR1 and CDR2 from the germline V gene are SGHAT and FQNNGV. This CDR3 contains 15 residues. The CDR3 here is CASSWNYLARETQYF.

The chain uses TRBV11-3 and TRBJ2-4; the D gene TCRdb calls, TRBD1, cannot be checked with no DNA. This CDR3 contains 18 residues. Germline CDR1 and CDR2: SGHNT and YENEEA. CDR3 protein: CASTPGQGSLLAKNIQYF.

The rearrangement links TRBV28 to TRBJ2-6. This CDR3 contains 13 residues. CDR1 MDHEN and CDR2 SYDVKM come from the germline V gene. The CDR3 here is CASTLSGANVLTF. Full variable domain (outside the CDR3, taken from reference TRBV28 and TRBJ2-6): DVKVTQSSRYLVKRTGEKVFLECVQDMDHENMFWYRQDPGLGLRLIYFSYDVKMKEKGDIPEGYSVSREKKERFSLILESASTNQTSMYLCASTLSGANVLTFGAGSRLTVL.

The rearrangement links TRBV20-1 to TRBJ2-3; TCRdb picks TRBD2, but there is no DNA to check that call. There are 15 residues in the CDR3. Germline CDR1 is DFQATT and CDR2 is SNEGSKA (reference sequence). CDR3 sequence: CSALGTSGRTDTQYF.

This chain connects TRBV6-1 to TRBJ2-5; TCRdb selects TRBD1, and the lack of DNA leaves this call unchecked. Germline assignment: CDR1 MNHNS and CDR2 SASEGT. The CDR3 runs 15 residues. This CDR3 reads CASRAPGQIQETQYF.